This T cell receptor beta chain derives from a study of CD8+CD57+ T cells in acquired aplastic anemia. Overall study context: The sorted CD4+ and CD8+ cells yielded an average around 3.4 ug of DNA. Whole-study results and caveats: Researchers report that twenty-nine CD8+ CDR3 sequences appeared in both patients and controls. CD8+ Simpson's diversity did not differ significantly between patients and controls.

Patients sequenced had flow cytometry evidence of CD8+CD57+ cell expansion. Patients had undergone no therapy by the time their blood was sampled. Germline loops: CDR1 SEHNR, CDR2 FQNEAQ (reference sequence). CDR3 size: 15 residues. J was trimmed by 6 bases and V by 2 bases; bases with no gene match: 5. Investigators profiled TCR beta VDJ and CDR3 from genomic DNA template. MiXCR, applied by TCRdb to the reads, yields one record per CDR3 protein. The table has about 290,000 distinct CDR3 sequences, around three fifths seen once. This clonotype has ten or more counts. Antigen: not known. The chain employs TRBV7-9 and TRBJ2-1, with 9 bases that match TRBD1. Sequenced input: sorted CD4+, CD8+, or CD8+CD57+ T cells (not recorded which) from PBMCs. The clonotype comes from a human donor with aplastic anemia. In nucleotides, the CDR3 is TGTGCCAGCAGCTTATATGGGGACAGGGTCAATGAGCAGTTCTTC. Translated, it gives CASSLYGDRVNEQFF. Combining the CDR3 with reference TRBV7-9 and TRBJ2-1 gives the whole variable domain DTGVSQNPRHKITKRGQNVTFRCDPISEHNRLYWYRQTLGQGPEFLTYFQNEAQLEKSRLLSDRFSAERPKGSFSTLEIQRTEQGDSAMYLCASSLYGDRVNEQFFGPGTRLTVL.